This T cell receptor beta chain was recorded in a study of blood T cell repertoires in COVID-19. Clones were read by immunoSEQ multiplex PCR, and TCRdb kept only the in-frame ones, dropping some. Of under 350,000 clones in the sample, 89% were seen once. The study drew participants aged about 18 to 95 years from around 24 US areas. Donors of Cohort 3 who recovered were those that had two negative PCRs, clearance, or symptom resolution. This sequence originates from a woman between 40 and 50 years old who had recovered from COVID-19. Sequencing input: PBMCs or T cells enriched from blood (not recorded which).

CDR3 sequence reads: CASSQEGAHQPQHF. CDR3 nucleotides: TGTGCCAGCAGCCAAGAGGGGGCGCATCAGCCCCAGCATTTT. The chain combines TRBV3-1 (or the pseudogene TRBV3-2) with TRBJ1-5, with D maybe TRBD1 (6 bases). Germline CDR1 LGHDT, CDR2 YNNKEL (reference sequence). This CDR3 contains 14 residues. The V and J ends lost 0 bases and 5 bases respectively, with 8 bases between them.